These 17 T cell receptor beta chains share one sample of origin, sequenced in a study of shared clonotypes between healthy human individuals. Sequenced by immunoSEQ multiplex PCR; TCRdb stores in-frame clones only, minus some. This table holds some 1 million clones, about 75% found once. The sequencing input was memory CD4+ T cells sorted from blood. This sample's subset: CD45RA-negative fraction. The receptors derive from a man aged 18-30 years in good health.

The chain is built from TRBV19 and TRBJ2-7, with D maybe TRBD2 (7 bases). This CDR3 has 14 residues. Germline loops: CDR1 LNHDA, CDR2 SQIVND (reference sequence). Deletions cut 5 bases from V and 5 bases from J, with 16 bases between. The CDR3 region is CASSSLGGRDEQYF. CDR3 in DNA: TGTGCCAGTAGTTCTCTCGGGGGGCGGGACGAGCAGTACTTC.

The chain recombines TRBV5-1 with TRBJ2-3; weak D call: TRBD2 (6 bases). The CDR3 is 15 amino acids. V lost 3 bases and J lost 2, with 13 bases in between. Germline CDR1 and CDR2: SGHRS and YFSETQ. The CDR3 reads CASSYAASATDTQYF. CDR3 DNA: TGCGCCAGCAGCTACGCCGCTAGCGCCACAGATACGCAGTATTTT.

In the case of this clone: The same CDR3 is also encoded by other DNA sequences in this sample. V gene TRBV6-4 combines with J gene TRBJ2-3; tentatively, D is TRBD2 (5 bases). V gave up 4 bases and J gave up 0 bases, with 8 bases separating them. The CDR3 length is 14 residues. CDR1 and CDR2 from the germline V gene are MRHNA and SNTAGT. CDR3 DNA sequence: TGTGCCAGCAGTGTAAGCGGTAGCACAGATACGCAGTATTTT. It translates to CASSVSGSTDTQYF.

V usage is TRBV11-2 and J usage is TRBJ2-6; D ambiguous. V was pared by 5 bases and J by 1 base, with 6 bases between. Looked up from germline, CDR1 is SGHAT and CDR2 is FQNNGV. This CDR3 region has 14 residues. The CDR3 protein is CASSAKSGANVLTF. DNA for the CDR3: TGTGCCAGCAGCGCAAAGTCTGGGGCCAACGTCCTGACTTTC. The entire variable domain, with the rest obtained from reference TRBV11-2 and TRBJ2-6, is as follows: EAGVAQSPRYKIIEKRQSVAFWCNPISGHATLYWYQQILGQGPKLLIQFQNNGVVDDSQLPKDRFSAERLKGVDSTLKIQPAKLEDSAVYLCASSAKSGANVLTFGAGSRLTVL.

V and J are TRBV2 and TRBJ2-5, with 16 bases that match TRBD2. Losses at the gene ends were 6 bases for V and 3 bases for J; bases not matched to a gene: 4. Germline values: CDR1 SNHLY, CDR2 FYNNEI. CDR3 length: 16 residues. CDR3 in DNA: TGTGCCAGCAGCTCGGGACTAGCGGGGGGGGAAGAGACCCAGTACTTC. Its translation is CASSSGLAGGEETQYF. The full variable domain, in which reference TRBV2 and TRBJ2-5 provide the parts outside the CDR3, is EPEVTQTPSHQVTQMGQEVILRCVPISNHLYFYWYRQILGQKVEFLVSFYNNEISEKSEIFDDQFSVERPDGSNFTLKIRSTKLEDSAMYFCASSSGLAGGEETQYFGPGTRLLVL.

V gene TRBV5-1 combines with J gene TRBJ2-5; 7 positions match TRBD1. Per germline, CDR1 SGHRS and CDR2 YFSETQ. This CDR3 has 14 amino acids. V was pared by 4 bases and J by 2 bases, with 5 bases of the junction left unmatched. The CDR3 nucleotides are TGCGCCAGCAGCCCGACAGGGCGGCAAGAGACCCAGTACTTC. It codes for CASSPTGRQETQYF.

The rearrangement uses TRBV10-3 and TRBJ2-7; 9 bases align to TRBD2. This CDR3 has 17 amino acids. CDR1 ENHRY and CDR2 SYGVKD come from the germline V gene. With 8 bases clipped from V and 0 bases from J, the junction kept 14 bases outside the gene matches. The CDR3 loop reads CAIGAGLAGNRSYEQYF. CDR3 nucleotide sequence: TGTGCCATCGGGGCGGGGCTAGCGGGGAATCGCTCCTACGAGCAGTACTTC.

The J gene is TRBJ2-7, the V gene TRBV30; D ambiguous. The ends were cut back, 4 bases at V and 1 base at J, with 17 bases in the middle. Germline V CDR1 and CDR2: GTSNPN, SVGIG (reference sequence). There are 15 residues in the CDR3. The DNA for the CDR3 is TGTGCCTGGACCCGTAAAACCCCCGCGTCCTACGAGCAGTACTTC. It yields the protein CAWTRKTPASYEQYF.

This chain joins TRBV10-1 and TRBJ1-6, with D maybe TRBD1 (5 bases). CDR3 length equals 12 residues. Germline values: CDR1 WNHNN, CDR2 SYGVQD (reference sequence). The germline V and J ends were trimmed by 6 bases and 10 bases, with 10 bases remaining between them. CDR3 DNA: TGCGCCAGCAGCCGGACAAGGTCACCCCTCCACTTT. Protein sequence: CASSRTRSPLHF.

This clone was picked up a small number of times. This chain uses TRBV27 with TRBJ2-5; D may correspond to TRBD1 or TRBD2 (7 bases each). Trimming took off 5 bases at V and 4 bases at J, with 17 bases between the two ends. This CDR3 is 15 amino acids long. Germline CDR1 is MNHEY and CDR2 is SMNVEV (reference sequence). The CDR3 nucleotides read TGTGCCAGCAGTACGCCCCAGGGGGGGGGAGAGACCCAGTACTTC. It translates to CASSTPQGGGETQYF.

The chain joins TRBV10-3 to TRBJ1-1; TRBD1 agrees at 8 bases. The CDR3 is 14 amino acids. Trimming took 8 bases from V and 1 from J; bases not matched to a gene: 6. CDR1 ENHRY and CDR2 SYGVKD come from the germline V gene. The CDR3 DNA is TGTGCCATCGCTCCAGGGGGCTCGAACACTGAAGCTTTCTTT. Protein sequence: CAIAPGGSNTEAFF.

The V call is TRBV11-2, the J call TRBJ2-1, with TRBD2 matching 7 bases. The CDR3 length is 16 residues. Trimming took 0 bases from V and 4 from J; bases not matched to a gene: 6. Per germline, CDR1 SGHAT and CDR2 FQNNGV. The CDR3 nucleotides read TGTGCCAGCAGCTTAGATAGGGGCGGGGGTTACAATGAGCAGTTCTTC. This gives the protein CASSLDRGGGYNEQFF.

The chain links TRBV7-3 to TRBJ2-6; D tentatively fits TRBD1 or TRBD2 (5 bases each). The length of the CDR3 is 14 residues. Trimming removed 5 bases at V and 11 bases at J, with 16 bases between. CDR1 is SGHTA and CDR2 is FQGTGA in the germline V gene. CDR3 loop: CASSATGTGDVLTF. In nucleotides, the CDR3 is TGTGCCAGCAGCGCCACCGGGACCGGGGACGTCCTGACTTTC. The complete variable domain, with remaining parts taken from reference TRBV7-3 and TRBJ2-6, reads GAGVSQTPSNKVTEKGKYVELRCDPISGHTALYWYRQSLGQGPEFLIYFQGTGAADDSGLPNDRFFAVRPEGSVSTLKIQRTERGDSAVYLCASSATGTGDVLTFGAGSRLTVL.

This sequence joins TRBV14 and TRBJ1-4, with TRBD1 as a possible D gene (6 bases). V lost 3 bases, J lost 4 bases, and 15 bases lay in between. The CDR3 covers 16 residues. Germline V CDR1 and CDR2: SGHDN, FVKESK. The CDR3 nucleotides read TGTGCCAGCAGCCACCAGGGGACGGGGTATAATGAAAAACTGTTTTTT. Translated: CASSHQGTGYNEKLFF. The entire variable domain, with the rest obtained from reference TRBV14 and TRBJ1-4, is as follows: EAGVTQFPSHSVIEKGQTVTLRCDPISGHDNLYWYRRVMGKEIKFLLHFVKESKQDESGMPNNRFLAERTGGTYSTLKVQPAELEDSGVYFCASSHQGTGYNEKLFFGSGTQLSVL.

V usage is TRBV7-8 and J usage is TRBJ1-1, with D perhaps matching TRBD1 (5 bases). Germline loops: CDR1 SGHVS, CDR2 FQNEAQ. This CDR3 has 15 amino acids. V was trimmed by 5 bases and J by 1 base, leaving 14 bases between them. In nucleotides, the CDR3 is TGTGCCAGCAGCCCAGACAGTAGTAAGAACACTGAAGCTTTCTTT. Protein sequence: CASSPDSSKNTEAFF. Full variable domain (rest looked up from reference TRBV7-8 and TRBJ1-1): GAGVSQSPRYKVAKRGQDVALRCDPISGHVSLFWYQQALGQGPEFLTYFQNEAQLDKSGLPSDRFFAERPEGSVSTLKIQRTQQEDSAVYLCASSPDSSKNTEAFFGQGTRLTVV.

A word on this clone: A much larger clonotype is one base distant, so this may be a read error. The chain is built from TRBV5-1 and TRBJ2-3, with D perhaps TRBD1 (6 bases). Trimming removed 3 bases at V and 2 bases at J, with 10 bases between. The CDR3 spans 14 residues. The germline CDR1 and CDR2 sequences are SGHRS and YFSETQ. Here the CDR3 DNA reads TGCGCCAGCAGCTCCCGGGACAACACAGATACGCAGTATTTT. The encoded protein is CASSSRDNTDTQYF.

The V and J genes are TRBV5-5 and TRBJ1-6; no definite D call. V lost 4 bases, J lost 11 bases, and 13 bases lay in between. This CDR3 is built from 13 residues. Germline values: CDR1 SGHKS, CDR2 YYEKEE (reference sequence). CDR3 in DNA: TGTGCCAGCAGCCTGGAGACTCTCACACCCCTCCACTTT. The encoded protein is CASSLETLTPLHF.